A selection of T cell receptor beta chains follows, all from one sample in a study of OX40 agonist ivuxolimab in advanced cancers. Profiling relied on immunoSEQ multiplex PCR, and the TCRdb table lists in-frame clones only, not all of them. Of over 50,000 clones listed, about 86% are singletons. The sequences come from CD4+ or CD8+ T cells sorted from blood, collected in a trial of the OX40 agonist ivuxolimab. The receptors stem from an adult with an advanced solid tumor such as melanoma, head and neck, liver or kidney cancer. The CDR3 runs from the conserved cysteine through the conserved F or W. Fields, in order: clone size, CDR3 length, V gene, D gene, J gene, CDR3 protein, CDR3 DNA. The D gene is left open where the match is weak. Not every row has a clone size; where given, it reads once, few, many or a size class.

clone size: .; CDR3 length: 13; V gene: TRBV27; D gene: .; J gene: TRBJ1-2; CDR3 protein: CASSPSPFSVYTF; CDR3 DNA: TGTGCCAGCAGTCCCAGCCCGTTTTCTGTCTACACCTTC
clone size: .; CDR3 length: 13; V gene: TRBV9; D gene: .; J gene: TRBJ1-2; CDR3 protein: CASSDYRVKGYTF; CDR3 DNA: TGTGCCAGCAGCGATTACAGGGTCAAGGGCTACACCTTC
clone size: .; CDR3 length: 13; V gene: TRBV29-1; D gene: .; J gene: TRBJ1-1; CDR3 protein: CSVMNPGNTEAFF; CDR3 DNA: TGCAGCGTCATGAACCCCGGGAACACTGAAGCTTTCTTT
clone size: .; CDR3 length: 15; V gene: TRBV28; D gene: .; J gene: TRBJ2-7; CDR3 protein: CASSPTGLSSYEQYF; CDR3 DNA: TGTGCCAGCAGTCCTACAGGGTTGTCCTCCTACGAGCAGTACTTC
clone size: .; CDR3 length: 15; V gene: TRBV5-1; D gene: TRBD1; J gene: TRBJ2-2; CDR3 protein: CASSLQQGARGELFF; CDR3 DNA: TGCGCCAGCAGCTTGCAACAGGGGGCTCGCGGGGAGCTGTTTTTT
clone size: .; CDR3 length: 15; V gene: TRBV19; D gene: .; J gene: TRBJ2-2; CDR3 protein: CATGGPKVGTGELFF; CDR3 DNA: TGTGCCACTGGAGGGCCTAAGGTGGGCACCGGGGAGCTGTTTTTT
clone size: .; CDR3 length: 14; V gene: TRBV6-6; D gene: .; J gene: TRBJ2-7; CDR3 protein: CASSLDPSSYEQYF; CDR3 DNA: TGTGCCAGCAGTTTAGACCCATCTTCCTACGAGCAGTACTTC
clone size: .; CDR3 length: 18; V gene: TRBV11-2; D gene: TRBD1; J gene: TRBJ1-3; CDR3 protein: CASSRTGSLNSSGNTIYF; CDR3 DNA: TGTGCCAGCAGCCGGACAGGGTCCCTCAATTCCTCTGGAAACACCATATATTTT
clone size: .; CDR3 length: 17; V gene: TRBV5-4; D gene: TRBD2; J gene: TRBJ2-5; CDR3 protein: CASSLGTSGAQGETQYF; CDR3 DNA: TGTGCCAGCAGCTTGGGAACTAGCGGGGCCCAGGGAGAGACCCAGTACTTC
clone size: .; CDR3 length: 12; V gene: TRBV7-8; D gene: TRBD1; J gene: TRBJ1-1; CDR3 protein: CASSLDRGQAFF; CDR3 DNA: TGTGCCAGCAGCTTGGACAGGGGGCAAGCTTTCTTT
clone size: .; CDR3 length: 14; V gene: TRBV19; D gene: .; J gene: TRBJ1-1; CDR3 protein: CASSIWAAGTEAFF; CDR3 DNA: TGTGCCAGTAGTATATGGGCCGCCGGCACTGAAGCTTTCTTT
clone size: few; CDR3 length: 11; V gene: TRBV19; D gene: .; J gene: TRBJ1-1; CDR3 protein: CASTGNTEAFF; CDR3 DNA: TGTGCCAGTACTGGGAACACTGAAGCTTTCTTT
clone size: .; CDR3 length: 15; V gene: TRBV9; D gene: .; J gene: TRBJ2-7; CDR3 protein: CASSGCLGGGCEQYF; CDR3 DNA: TGTGCCAGCAGCGGGTGCTTAGGAGGCGGTTGCGAGCAGTACTTC
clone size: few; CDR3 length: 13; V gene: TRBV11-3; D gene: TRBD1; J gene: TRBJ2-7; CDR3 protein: CASSFGDRGEQYF; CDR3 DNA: TGTGCCAGCAGCTTCGGGGACAGAGGGGAGCAGTACTTC
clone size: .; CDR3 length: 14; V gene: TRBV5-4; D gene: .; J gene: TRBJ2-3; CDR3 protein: CASSFAGGTDTQYF; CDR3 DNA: TGTGCCAGCAGCTTCGCAGGGGGCACAGATACGCAGTATTTT
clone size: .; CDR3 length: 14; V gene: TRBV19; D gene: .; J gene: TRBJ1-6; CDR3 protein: CASSITGNNSPLHF; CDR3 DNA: TGTGCCAGTAGTATTACTGGGAATAATTCACCCCTCCACTTT
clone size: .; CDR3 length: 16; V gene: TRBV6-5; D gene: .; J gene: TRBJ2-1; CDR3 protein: CASSYYQGGSYNEQFF; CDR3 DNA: TGTGCCAGCAGTTACTATCAGGGGGGCTCCTACAATGAGCAGTTCTTC
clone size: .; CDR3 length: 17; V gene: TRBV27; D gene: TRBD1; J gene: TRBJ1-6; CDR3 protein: CASRLLQGRGVNSPLHF; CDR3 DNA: TGTGCCAGCCGCCTTCTACAGGGGCGAGGGGTCAATTCACCCCTCCACTTT
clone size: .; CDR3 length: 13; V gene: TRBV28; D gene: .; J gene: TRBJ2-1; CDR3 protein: CASDTSSYNEQFF; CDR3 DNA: TGTGCCAGCGATACTAGCTCCTACAATGAGCAGTTCTTC
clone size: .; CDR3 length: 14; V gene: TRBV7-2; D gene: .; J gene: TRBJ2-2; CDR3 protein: CASPETAGTGELFF; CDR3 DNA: TGTGCCAGCCCCGAGACTGCGGGCACCGGGGAGCTGTTTTTT
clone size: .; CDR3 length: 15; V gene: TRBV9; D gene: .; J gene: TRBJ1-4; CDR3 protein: CASSVVPGTNEKLFF; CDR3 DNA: TGTGCCAGCAGCGTCGTTCCGGGGACTAATGAAAAACTGTTTTTT
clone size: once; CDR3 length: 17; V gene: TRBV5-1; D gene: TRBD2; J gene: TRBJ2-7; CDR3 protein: CASSSRTSGGRSYEQYF; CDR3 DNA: TGCGCCAGCAGCTCCCGGACTAGCGGGGGAAGGTCCTACGAGCAGTACTTC